The clone carrying this T cell receptor beta chain was picked up a small number of times. Orbital computed tomography, thyroid ultrasound, serum thyroxine and TRAb, and clinical symptoms together informed the diagnoses. These data originate in a study of T cells in Graves' hyperthyroidism and ophthalmopathy. The V gene's germline CDR1 is SNHLY and CDR2 FYNNEI. The V and J ends lost 7 bases and 1 base respectively, with 10 bases between them. The CDR3 consists of 13 residues. Template material for amplifying TCR beta CDR3 regions consisted of RNA transcripts. First-round RT-PCR targeting the TCR CDR3 was performed with the HTBI primer set. Each CDR3 protein gets one entry after TCRdb re-called the multiplex PCR reads with MiXCR. The data contain fewer than 750,000 distinct CDR3 sequences, about 14% of them singletons.

The sequenced sample was blood. This rearrangement joins TRBV2 to TRBJ1-1, with D uncertain. The receptor comes from a woman aged 50 to 60 with Graves' ophthalmopathy. DNA for the CDR3: TGTGCCAGCAAGCACAGTACGAACACTGAAGCTTTCTTT. It yields the protein CASKHSTNTEAFF.